Given below is one T cell receptor (beta chain) in context. The antigen remains unidentified. This sample was included in a study of T cells in localized non-small cell lung cancer. V lost 1 base to trimming and J lost 3 bases, with 7 bases between them. Germline CDR1 LGHNT, CDR2 FRNRAP. This CDR3 is built from 13 residues. Sequencing was performed with immunoSEQ multiplex PCR; in TCRdb, only in-frame clones are kept and a portion is missing. Of under 70,000 clones in the sample, 70% to 90% were seen once. Study observations and caveats: The greatest T cell clonality was found in uninvolved adjacent lung (higher than in tumor). Greater blood T cell density accompanied longer overall survival.

The sequence derives from a woman aged 35 to 75 with stage I lung adenocarcinoma. The V and J genes are TRBV12-5 and TRBJ2-7; D is unclear. Material: peripheral blood, obtained before any cancer treatment. CDR3 residues: CASGLGSHYEQYF. In DNA form, the CDR3 reads TGTGCTAGTGGTTTGGGATCTCACTACGAGCAGTACTTC.